This TCR beta chain was found in a study of T cell responses to AZD1222 COVID-19 vaccine. Generated by immunoSEQ multiplex PCR, the TCRdb table keeps only in-frame clones and is missing some. The top ten clones hold about 3.3% of a sample with fewer than 180,000 clones, around 90% of them seen once. Pooling covered second doses at about 4 or about 12 weeks. CDR1 and CDR2 from the germline V gene are MNHEY and SVGEGT. Trimming shortened V by 1 base and J by 4 bases, and 13 bases separated the two germline ends. This CDR3 is 15 amino acids long. This clone was seen a few times. This TCR was sampled from an adult who received the AZD1222 COVID-19 vaccine. The starting material was peripheral blood, obtained 28 days after the second AZD1222 dose. The V gene is TRBV6-2 or TRBV6-3, the J gene TRBJ1-1; D remains unclear. CDR3 loop: CASSYFEGSGTEAFF. CDR3 nucleotide sequence: TGTGCCAGCAGTTACTTCGAAGGGTCAGGCACTGAAGCTTTCTTT.